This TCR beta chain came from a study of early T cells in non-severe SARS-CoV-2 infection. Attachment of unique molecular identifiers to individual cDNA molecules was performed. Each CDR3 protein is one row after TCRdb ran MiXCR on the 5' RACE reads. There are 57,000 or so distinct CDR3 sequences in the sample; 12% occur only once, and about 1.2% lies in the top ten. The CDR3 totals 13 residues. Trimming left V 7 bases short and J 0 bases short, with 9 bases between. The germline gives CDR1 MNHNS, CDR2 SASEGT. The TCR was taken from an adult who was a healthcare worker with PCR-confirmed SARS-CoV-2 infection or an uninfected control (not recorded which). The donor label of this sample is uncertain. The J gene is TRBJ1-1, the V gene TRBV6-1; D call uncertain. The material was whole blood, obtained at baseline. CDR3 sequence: CASNRGMNTEAFF. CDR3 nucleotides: TGTGCCAGCAATCGTGGCATGAACACTGAAGCTTTCTTT.